Following are 5 T cell receptor beta chains from one sample sequenced in a study of monozygotic twins with inflammatory bowel disease (dated by TCRdb to about 2019). Libraries came from 5' RACE. The sequencer listed for this sample is Illumina HiSeq 2500. TCRdb reprocessed the reads and provides one entry for every CDR3 protein sequence; no DNA is given. The sample's clone listing holds more than 350,000 distinct CDR3 sequences. Clones ranked in the top ten supply more than 2% of the sample. The sample taken for sequencing was blood. The origin of the receptors is a human donor with ulcerative colitis or Crohn's disease, or a healthy co-twin of an affected twin (not recorded which).

V usage is TRBV7-2 and J usage is TRBJ2-7; TCRdb gives TRBD1 as the D gene, but with no DNA this cannot be confirmed. Germline V gene lookup returns CDR1 SGHTA and CDR2 FQGNSA. This CDR3 contains 12 residues. CDR3 residues: CASSPLNGRQYF. The variable domain in full, completed from reference TRBV7-2 and TRBJ2-7, reads GAGVSQSPSNKVTEKGKDVELRCDPISGHTALYWYRQSLGQGLEFLIYFQGNSAPDKSGLPSDRFSAERTGGSVSTLTIQRTQQEDSAVYLCASSPLNGRQYFGPGTRLTVT.

J is TRBJ1-6 and V is TRBV7-9. This CDR3 region has 16 residues. Germline V CDR1 and CDR2: SEHNR, FQNEAQ (reference sequence). The CDR3 protein is CASRHSGTADNSPLHF.

The V call is TRBV7-9, the J call TRBJ1-1; the TCRdb call, TRBD1, lacks DNA for checking. The CDR3 consists of 14 residues. The germline V gene has CDR1 SEHNR and CDR2 FQNEAQ (reference sequence). The chain's CDR3 is CASSLTELNTEAFF.

The J gene is TRBJ1-1, the V gene TRBV7-2. The germline gives CDR1 SGHTA, CDR2 FQGNSA. This CDR3 is built from 14 residues. The CDR3 loop is CASSFSRPNTEAFF.

The gene calls are TRBV5-1 and TRBJ2-1; TCRdb returns TRBD2, unconfirmable since there is no DNA. This CDR3 spans 15 amino acids. Per the germline V gene, CDR1 is SGHRS and CDR2 is YFSETQ. The CDR3 spells CASMKLDGSYNEQFF.